Below are 15 T cell receptor beta chains sequenced from a single sample in a study of blood T cell repertoires in COVID-19. The repertoire was sequenced with immunoSEQ multiplex PCR; TCRdb's copy has only in-frame clones and lacks some. The table shows hundreds of thousands of clones, with about 91% occurring only once. The specimen was peripheral blood. The origin of the receptors is a woman aged 25 to 39 with COVID-19, enrolled during active disease.

This rearrangement joins TRBV5-4 to TRBJ2-1, with 11 bases identical to TRBD2. The CDR3 has 16 residues. Germline CDR1 SGHNT, CDR2 YYREEE (reference sequence). Trimming at V came to 4 bases and at J to 7 bases, leaving 10 bases not matched to a gene. The CDR3 region is CASSLTSGGPGNEQFF. DNA of the CDR3: TGTGCCAGCAGCCTTACTAGCGGGGGACCCGGGAATGAGCAGTTCTTC.

The rearrangement joins TRBV6-5 to TRBJ1-2, with D uncertain. The germline V and J ends were trimmed by 5 bases and 6 bases, with 13 bases remaining between them. The CDR3 length is 13 residues. Germline assignment: CDR1 MNHEY and CDR2 SVGAGI. The CDR3, as DNA: TGTGCCAGCAGTCTTGAGGGTCGTCATGGCTACACCTTC. Protein: CASSLEGRHGYTF.

This rearrangement joins TRBV29-1 to TRBJ2-3; D may be TRBD2 (6 bases). From germline, CDR1 is SQVTM and CDR2 ANQGSEA. This CDR3 is 12 amino acids long. The V gene lost 4 bases and the J gene lost 10 bases, with 15 bases spanning the gap. The CDR3 sequence: CSVAREFGAQYF. As DNA, the CDR3 is TGCAGCGTTGCACGGGAGTTTGGTGCGCAGTATTTT.

This chain connects TRBV7-2 to TRBJ1-1; no firm D call. V lost 1 base, J lost 2 bases, and 8 bases lay in between. The CDR3 consists of 14 residues. Germline CDR1 SGHTA, CDR2 FQGNSA. The CDR3 is CASSLGKSNTEAFF. In nucleotides, the CDR3 is TGTGCCAGCAGCTTAGGTAAGAGTAACACTGAAGCTTTCTTT.

This rearrangement joins TRBV23-1 to TRBJ2-5; tentatively, D is TRBD2 (6 bases). TRBV23-1 is an ORF, with its function uncertain. This CDR3 comprises 14 residues. The V and J ends lost 6 bases and 2 bases respectively, with 13 bases between them. CDR3 sequence reads: CASRRTGEQETQYF. In DNA form, the CDR3 reads TGCGCCAGCAGGCGGACGGGGGAGCAAGAGACCCAGTACTTC.

This clone was picked up one time. J is TRBJ1-1 and V is TRBV5-1; D gene unclear. V lost 0 bases, J lost 1 base, and 10 bases lay in between. Germline CDR1 reads SGHRS; CDR2 reads YFSETQ. The CDR3 contains 15 residues. Written as DNA, the CDR3 is TGCGCCAGCAGCTTGGCGTTCGCGGGGAACACTGAAGCTTTCTTT. Its protein is CASSLAFAGNTEAFF.

The chain combines TRBV5-4 with TRBJ2-1; D might be TRBD2 (5 bases). Germline V gene lookup returns CDR1 SGHNT and CDR2 YYREEE (reference sequence). V lost 2 bases, J lost 8 bases, and 8 bases lay in between. This CDR3 comprises 12 residues. The CDR3 here is CASSFLEDEQFF. In DNA form, the CDR3 reads TGTGCCAGCAGCTTTTTGGAGGATGAGCAGTTCTTC.

The J gene is TRBJ1-1, the V gene TRBV7-8; D ambiguous. The length of the CDR3 is 19 residues. CDR1 is SGHVS and CDR2 is FQNEAQ in the germline V gene. The V gene lost 0 bases and the J gene lost 4 bases, with 24 bases spanning the gap. The CDR3 DNA reads as TGTGCCAGCAGCTTAGCGGTTTCGGGCCTCGAACGGGAGGGCACTGAAGCTTTCTTT. Amino acids: CASSLAVSGLEREGTEAFF.

CDR3 protein: CASSYSRGETQYF. In DNA form, the CDR3 reads TGTGCCAGCAGCTACAGCCGGGGAGAGACCCAGTACTTC. The chain is built from TRBV11-2 and TRBJ2-5; a possible D gene is TRBD2 (5 bases). Per the germline V gene, CDR1 is SGHAT and CDR2 is FQNNGV. V was clipped by 4 bases and J by 4 bases, with 10 bases between them. The CDR3 is made up of 13 amino acids.

This clone was recorded once. The chain carries TRBV9 and TRBJ2-2, with 7 bases matching TRBD1. Germline V gives CDR1 SGDLS, CDR2 YYNGEE. Trimming removed 2 bases from V and 4 bases from J; junction bases left unmatched: 11. The length of the CDR3 is 17 residues. The CDR3 nucleotides read TGTGCCAGCAGCGTGGAACTACAGGGGCTGGGCACCGGGGAGCTGTTTTTT. Encoded protein: CASSVELQGLGTGELFF.

The count of this clone is one. The chain uses TRBV7-7 and TRBJ2-7, with 12 positions matching TRBD2. This CDR3 has 17 residues. The germline V gene has CDR1 SSHAT and CDR2 FNYEAQ (reference sequence). The CDR3 is CASSLRVRLAGDGEQYV. The CDR3, as DNA: TGTGCTAGCAGCTTAAGGGTTAGACTAGCGGGAGATGGCGAGCAGTACGTC.

The V gene is TRBV15, the J gene TRBJ1-1; D is unresolved. The CDR3 has 15 residues. V lost 0 bases and J lost 6, with 14 bases in between. The germline gives CDR1 LNHNV, CDR2 YYDKDF (reference sequence). This chain's CDR3 is CATSREGPDYAEAFF. The CDR3 DNA reads as TGTGCCACCAGCAGAGAGGGCCCAGATTACGCTGAAGCTTTCTTT.

The rearrangement links TRBV7-2 to TRBJ1-6; 9 nucleotides agree with TRBD1. Looked up from germline, CDR1 is SGHTA and CDR2 is FQGNSA. V gave up 0 bases and J gave up 8 bases; unmatched junction bases: 11. CDR3 length equals 18 residues. In nucleotides, the CDR3 is TGTGCCAGCAGCTTAGCTTTAAGCTGGACAGGGGTTTATTCACCCCTCCACTTT. Its protein is CASSLALSWTGVYSPLHF.

The V call is TRBV28, the J call TRBJ2-5; 9 nucleotides line up with TRBD2. Per the germline V gene, CDR1 is MDHEN and CDR2 is SYDVKM. The CDR3 covers 14 residues. With V trimmed by 7 bases and J by 4 bases, 7 bases remained unmatched. Written as DNA, the CDR3 is TGTGCCAGCACCGCTAGCGGGATTGGAGAGACCCAGTACTTC. Amino acid sequence: CASTASGIGETQYF.

This chain connects TRBV11-3 to TRBJ2-3, with 10 bases aligning to TRBD2. Germline V gene sequence: CDR1 SGHNT, CDR2 YENEEA. The CDR3 is 20 residues long. V lost 2 bases, J lost 3 bases, and 17 bases stayed unmatched. CDR3 region: CASSLYIAALAGDNTDTQYF. The CDR3, as DNA: TGTGCCAGCAGCTTATATATCGCCGCGCTAGCGGGAGATAATACAGATACGCAGTATTTT.